This T cell receptor beta chain originates from a study of cytomegalovirus exposure and HLA in healthy donors. Findings and limits, study-wide: Most of the CMV-associated TCR beta chains (in a later analysis) appeared to be HLA-restricted.

The PCR ran on 60 Vbeta and 13 Jbeta primers. Method: immunoSEQ multiplex PCR; TCRdb's copy keeps in-frame clones and lacks some. The sample consists of around 230,000 clones, roughly 80% of them appearing once. The CDR3 has 16 residues. The germline CDR1 and CDR2 sequences are SGHRS and YFSETQ. Trimming cost V 0 bases and J 5 bases, with 15 bases left between them. With respect to this clone: As yet, its antigen is unknown.

The donors (healthy individuals) were bone marrow donors. Material for sequencing was PBMCs. The V call is TRBV5-1, the J call TRBJ2-1; the D gene is possibly TRBD2 (6 bases). The TCR originated in a man in his forties in good health and CMV-seropositive. In DNA form, the CDR3 reads TGCGCCAGCAGCTTGGACCTAGCGATCGGACACAATGAGCAGTTCTTC. As protein: CASSLDLAIGHNEQFF. The full variable domain, in which reference TRBV5-1 and TRBJ2-1 provide the parts outside the CDR3, is KAGVTQTPRYLIKTRGQQVTLSCSPISGHRSVSWYQQTPGQGLQFLFEYFSETQRNKGNFPGRFSGRQFSNSRSEMNVSTLELGDSALYLCASSLDLAIGHNEQFFGPGTRLTVL.